Below are 16 T cell receptor beta chains sequenced from a single sample in a study of blood T cell repertoires in COVID-19. TCRdb's table, derived via immunoSEQ multiplex PCR, lists solely in-frame clones and lacks some. The sample comprises 130,000 or so clones, 80% to 90% of which are singletons, and roughly 18% rests with the top ten. The sample was peripheral blood. Source of these receptors: a man in his fifties or sixties with active or convalescent COVID-19.

The chain is built from TRBV4-1 and TRBJ2-5, with 10 nucleotides matching TRBD1. J was trimmed by 2 bases and V by 4 bases; bases with no gene match: 10. CDR1 and CDR2 (germline): MGHRA, YSYEKL. This CDR3 comprises 17 residues. In nucleotides, the CDR3 is TGCGCCAGCAGCCCCCGGGACAGGGGAGGGCGGCAAGAGACCCAGTACTTC. Amino acid sequence: CASSPRDRGGRQETQYF.

The chain has TRBV12-3 or TRBV12-4 and TRBJ1-2; D is unresolved. CDR3 size: 13 residues. Trimming removed 2 bases at V and 4 bases at J, with 8 bases between. This CDR3 is CASSLRRGYGYTF. The DNA of the CDR3 is TGTGCCAGCAGTTTACGCCGGGGCTATGGCTACACCTTC.

The DNA for the CDR3 is TGTGCCAGCAAGGTACAGCGGGAGAGAGAGACCCAGTACTTC. Translating gives CASKVQRERETQYF. This chain links TRBV2 with TRBJ2-5, with 8 nucleotides matching TRBD2. From germline, CDR1 is SNHLY and CDR2 FYNNEI. V lost 7 bases to trimming and J lost 4 bases; unmatched junction nucleotides: 8. The length of the CDR3 is 14 residues.

The rearrangement uses TRBV6-5 and TRBJ2-7, with D possibly TRBD1 on 6 matching bases. V gave up 6 bases and J gave up 10 bases, with 13 bases separating them. CDR3 length: 11 residues. CDR1 is MNHEY and CDR2 is SVGAGI in the germline V gene. The CDR3 region is CASRNRDEQYF. DNA for the CDR3: TGTGCCAGCAGGAACAGGGATGAACAGTACTTC.

The chain combines TRBV19 with TRBJ2-3; 10 bases agree with TRBD2. The CDR3 totals 16 residues. The trim removed 2 bases at V and 1 base at J, leaving 3 bases unmatched. The germline gives CDR1 LNHDA, CDR2 SQIVND (reference sequence). The CDR3 reads CASSIMSGRGTDTQYF. The CDR3, as DNA: TGTGCCAGTAGTATAATGAGCGGGAGGGGCACAGATACGCAGTATTTT.

This clone has only a few counts. This chain connects TRBV7-9 to TRBJ2-2; 11 bases are a match to TRBD2. CDR1 SEHNR and CDR2 FQNEAQ come from the germline V gene (reference sequence). The junction had 9 bases not matched to a gene; V was cut back by 5 bases and J by 7 bases. The CDR3 length is 16 residues. CDR3 coding DNA: TGTGCCAGCAGCGAAATTAGCGGGAGGGATCTCGGGGAGCTGTTTTTT. Amino acid sequence: CASSEISGRDLGELFF.

The chain employs TRBV29-1 and TRBJ2-3; D unresolved. Germline CDR1 and CDR2: SQVTM and ANQGSEA. This CDR3 is 15 amino acids long. V was clipped by 6 bases and J by 6 bases, with 22 bases between them. The CDR3 sequence: CSVNPPKSASDTQYF. CDR3 coding DNA: TGCAGCGTGAACCCCCCTAAGAGCGCCAGTGATACGCAGTATTTT.

V is TRBV7-9 and J is TRBJ2-1, with TRBD1 identical over 8 bases. Germline V lookup: CDR1 SEHNR, CDR2 FQNEAQ (reference sequence). CDR3 length equals 12 residues. The CDR3 spells CAGDRRANEQFF. As DNA, the CDR3 is TGTGCTGGGGACAGGAGGGCCAATGAGCAGTTCTTC.

The gene calls are TRBV28 and TRBJ2-3, with TRBD1 as a possible D gene (8 bases). The CDR3 is 15 residues long. Germline V gene lookup returns CDR1 MDHEN and CDR2 SYDVKM. V was clipped by 5 bases and J by 2 bases, with 14 bases between them. The CDR3 sequence: CASSETGGDTDTQYF. In DNA, the CDR3 is TGTGCCAGCAGTGAAACAGGGGGGGACACAGATACGCAGTATTTT.

This chain uses TRBV6-2 or TRBV6-3 with TRBJ1-1; D perhaps matches TRBD1 (6 bases). Germline lookup yields CDR1 MNHEY and CDR2 SVGEGT. The CDR3 is 12 amino acids. The V end was cut by 6 bases, the J end by 3 bases, with 8 bases between. In DNA, the CDR3 is TGTGCCAGCAGCACAGGGTACACTGAAGCTTTCTTT. Residues: CASSTGYTEAFF.

The rearrangement links TRBV15 to TRBJ2-3, with a tentative D call TRBD1 (5 bases). The CDR3 is 16 residues long. V was cut by 3 bases and J by 1 base, with 14 bases left in between. CDR1 is LNHNV and CDR2 is YYDKDF in the germline V gene (reference sequence). This CDR3 reads CATSRGLGGGTDTQYF. In DNA form, the CDR3 reads TGTGCCACCAGCAGGGGGCTGGGTGGGGGCACAGATACGCAGTATTTT. Full variable domain (remainder filled in from reference TRBV15 and TRBJ2-3): DAMVIQNPRYQVTQFGKPVTLSCSQTLNHNVMYWYQQKSSQAPKLLFHYYDKDFNNEADTPDNFQSRRPNTSFCFLDIRSPGLGDTAMYLCATSRGLGGGTDTQYFGPGTRLTVL.

CDR3 DNA sequence: TGTGCCAGCAGCCCGTCTTCGGTGGGAGACCGAATCGTGCCCCAGCATTTT. This translates into CASSPSSVGDRIVPQHF. The chain employs TRBV5-5 and TRBJ1-5; D is undetermined. The CDR3 length is 17 residues. Germline V CDR1 and CDR2: SGHKS, YYEKEE (reference sequence). Trimming removed 4 bases at V and 9 bases at J, with 26 bases between.

The chain uses TRBV2 and TRBJ1-6; 8 bases are shared with TRBD1. The CDR3 is 14 residues long. The trim removed 7 bases at V and 4 bases at J, leaving 3 bases unmatched. Germline V lookup: CDR1 SNHLY, CDR2 FYNNEI. CDR3 DNA: TGTGCCAGCACTCGACAGGGGTATAATTCACCCCTCCACTTT. Its protein product is CASTRQGYNSPLHF. The complete variable domain, with remaining parts taken from reference TRBV2 and TRBJ1-6, reads EPEVTQTPSHQVTQMGQEVILRCVPISNHLYFYWYRQILGQKVEFLVSFYNNEISEKSEIFDDQFSVERPDGSNFTLKIRSTKLEDSAMYFCASTRQGYNSPLHFGNGTRLTVT.

The chain is built from TRBV10-3 and TRBJ2-1, with 12 bases identical to TRBD1. This CDR3 spans 14 amino acids. J was trimmed by 8 bases and V by 10 bases; bases with no gene match: 9. CDR1 is ENHRY and CDR2 is SYGVKD in the germline V gene. The CDR3 reads CATRPGQGAYEQFF. DNA of the CDR3: TGTGCCACCAGACCGGGACAGGGGGCGTATGAGCAGTTCTTC.

For this clone: The same CDR3 arises from other DNA sequences in this sample as well. The chain is built from TRBV9 and TRBJ1-1; D is uncertain. This CDR3 has 14 amino acids. Germline values: CDR1 SGDLS, CDR2 YYNGEE. V was trimmed by 0 bases and J by 1 base, leaving 7 bases between them. This chain's CDR3 is CASSVVSSNTEAFF. CDR3 DNA: TGTGCCAGCAGCGTAGTTTCATCGAACACTGAAGCTTTCTTT.

For this clone: Other DNA sequences in this sample translate to the same CDR3. This rearrangement joins TRBV29-1 to TRBJ2-3, with TRBD1 identical over 9 bases. Per germline, CDR1 SQVTM and CDR2 ANQGSEA. V was clipped by 4 bases and J by 1 base; unmatched bases: 0. This CDR3 has 13 residues. The CDR3 loop reads CSVGQGGTDTQYF. In DNA form, the CDR3 reads TGCAGCGTTGGACAGGGGGGCACAGATACGCAGTATTTT.